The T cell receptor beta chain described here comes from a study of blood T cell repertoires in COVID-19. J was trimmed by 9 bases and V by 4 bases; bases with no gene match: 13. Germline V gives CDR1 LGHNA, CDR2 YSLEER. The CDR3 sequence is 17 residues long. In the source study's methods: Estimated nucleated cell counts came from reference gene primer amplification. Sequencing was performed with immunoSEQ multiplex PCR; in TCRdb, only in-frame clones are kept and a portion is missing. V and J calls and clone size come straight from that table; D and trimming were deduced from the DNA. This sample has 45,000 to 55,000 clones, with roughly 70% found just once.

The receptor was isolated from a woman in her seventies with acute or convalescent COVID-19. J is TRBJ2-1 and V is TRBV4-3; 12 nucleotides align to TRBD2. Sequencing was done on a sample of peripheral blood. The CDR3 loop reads CASSLLTSGRPLPEQFF. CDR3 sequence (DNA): TGCGCCAGCAGCCTTTTGACTAGCGGGAGACCGCTTCCTGAGCAGTTCTTC.